One and the same sample provided the 18 T cell receptor beta chains below, sequenced in a study of control samples from healthy donors and cancer patients. Using immunoSEQ multiplex PCR, the repertoire was profiled, and TCRdb retains in-frame clones only, with some absent. The sample shows approximately 190,000 clones, over 80% of them seen only once. The source material was blood. The source is a man aged 30 to 39 in good health.

The rearrangement uses TRBV9 and TRBJ1-4; D is uncertain. CDR1 is SGDLS, CDR2 YYNGEE, per germline. The CDR3 totals 14 residues. V was clipped by 4 bases and J by 4 bases, with 11 bases between them. The CDR3 sequence is CASSSSLVNEKLFF. The DNA of the CDR3 is TGTGCCAGCAGCTCATCATTGGTTAATGAAAAACTGTTTTTT.

V usage is TRBV6-5 and J usage is TRBJ1-5; D may be TRBD1 (5 bases). The CDR3 consists of 12 residues. Germline CDR1 reads MNHEY; CDR2 reads SVGAGI. Trimming pared 7 bases from V and 7 bases from J, leaving 11 bases between. CDR3 sequence: CASTQGGQPQHF. The CDR3 nucleotides are TGTGCCAGCACCCAGGGTGGGCAGCCCCAGCATTTT.

Points on this clone: Compared with germline, one end of the junction differs, possibly owing to a read error. The genes are TRBV12-3 or TRBV12-4 and TRBJ2-2; possible D gene TRBD1, 6 bases. The CDR3 sequence is 11 residues long. CDR3 bases: TGTGCCAGCACCTCTCGAGGGGGGCTGTTTTTT. Amino acid sequence: CASTSRGGLFF.

The V gene is TRBV7-9, the J gene TRBJ2-2; 9 nucleotides line up with TRBD1. J gave up 4 bases and V 4 bases, and 4 bases lay outside the gene matches. Germline CDR1 reads SEHNR; CDR2 reads FQNEAQ (reference sequence). The CDR3 is made up of 15 amino acids. Here the CDR3 DNA reads TGTGCCAGCAGCTCATGGACAGGGGTCACCGGGGAGCTGTTTTTT. Translating it yields CASSSWTGVTGELFF.

The V gene is TRBV9, the J gene TRBJ2-1, with D perhaps TRBD1 or TRBD2 (5 bases each). V was pared by 4 bases and J by 2 bases, with 10 bases between. CDR3 length: 14 amino acids. The germline gives CDR1 SGDLS, CDR2 YYNGEE. The DNA of the CDR3 is TGTGCCAGCAGCCCGGGGCTAACCTACAATGAGCAGTTCTTC. Its translation is CASSPGLTYNEQFF.

This clone is a singleton in its sample. The chain joins TRBV11-2 to TRBJ1-6, with TRBD1 matching over 7 bases. The CDR3 extends over 15 amino acids. With 1 base clipped from V and 8 bases from J, the junction kept 5 bases outside the gene matches. Germline CDR1 reads SGHAT; CDR2 reads FQNNGV. CDR3 in DNA: TGTGCCAGCAGCTTAGCAGGGGGTGCTTATTCACCCCTCCACTTT. It codes for CASSLAGGAYSPLHF.

The chain employs TRBV27 and TRBJ1-4; D is possibly TRBD1 (6 bases). In germline, CDR1 is MNHEY, CDR2 SMNVEV (reference sequence). Between the trimmed V and J ends, which lost 2 bases and 8 bases, there was a span of 12 bases. The CDR3 has 14 residues. The CDR3 DNA reads as TGTGCCAGCAGTTTAGCGGGGGCTAGGGAAAAACTGTTTTTT. This translates into CASSLAGAREKLFF. Combining the CDR3 with reference TRBV27 and TRBJ1-4 gives the whole variable domain EAQVTQNPRYLITVTGKKLTVTCSQNMNHEYMSWYRQDPGLGLRQIYYSMNVEVTDKGDVPEGYKVSRKEKRNFPLILESPSPNQTSLYFCASSLAGAREKLFFGSGTQLSVL.

The rearrangement uses TRBV18 and TRBJ2-3, with D unresolved. Deletions cut 3 bases from V and 2 bases from J, with 6 bases between. The CDR3 loop spans 13 amino acids. CDR1 and CDR2 from the germline V gene are KGHSH and LQKENI. This CDR3 reads CASSPFSTDTQYF. The CDR3 DNA follows: TGTGCCAGCTCACCGTTCTCCACAGATACGCAGTATTTT.

The rearrangement uses TRBV27 and TRBJ2-3; TRBD2 agrees at 9 bases. Germline assignment: CDR1 MNHEY and CDR2 SMNVEV (reference sequence). This CDR3 region has 17 residues. Unmatched junction bases numbered 10, after V lost 2 bases and J lost 4 bases. As DNA, the CDR3 is TGTGCCAGCAGTTTAGGGATAGCGGGGGTTGGCGCAGATACGCAGTATTTT. Its protein product is CASSLGIAGVGADTQYF.

CDR3 residues: CAWTSGTQISSYNEQFF. Written as DNA, the CDR3 is TGTGCCTGGACTAGCGGGACCCAAATAAGCTCCTACAATGAGCAGTTCTTC. V is TRBV30 and J is TRBJ2-1, with 9 positions matching TRBD2. The V gene end was trimmed by 4 bases and the J gene end by 0 bases; junction bases not matched to a gene: 10. The CDR3 extends over 17 amino acids. Germline V gives CDR1 GTSNPN, CDR2 SVGIG (reference sequence).

The V and J genes are TRBV11-3 and TRBJ2-3; D tentatively reads TRBD1 or TRBD2 (5 bases each). The CDR3 loop spans 15 amino acids. Trimming took 5 bases from V and 0 from J, leaving 12 bases between them. Germline CDR1 and CDR2: SGHNT and YENEEA. The CDR3 loop reads CASSPRGLSTDTQYF. The CDR3 nucleotides are TGTGCCAGCAGCCCCCGGGGCCTAAGCACAGATACGCAGTATTTT.

The chain couples TRBV20-1 to TRBJ2-1, with D unresolved. Germline CDR1 is DFQATT and CDR2 is SNEGSKA (reference sequence). Between the trimmed V and J ends, which lost 0 bases and 8 bases, there was a span of 5 bases. CDR3 length: 11 residues. CDR3 nucleotides: TGCAGTGCTAGAGAGCCCGATGAGCAGTTCTTC. Amino acid sequence: CSAREPDEQFF.

This clone was counted a single time. J is TRBJ1-6 and V is TRBV2; D gene ambiguous. The V and J ends lost 7 bases and 9 bases respectively, with 7 bases between them. CDR1 is SNHLY and CDR2 is FYNNEI in the germline V gene. The CDR3 sequence is 11 residues long. CDR3 sequence: CASNPASPLHF. CDR3 DNA sequence: TGTGCCAGCAACCCAGCTTCACCCCTCCACTTT.

The sample holds a few counts of this clone. The J gene is TRBJ2-7, the V gene TRBV19; D possibly corresponds to TRBD2 (6 bases). With 5 bases removed from V and 4 bases from J, the gap between germline ends came to 15 bases. Germline lookup yields CDR1 LNHDA and CDR2 SQIVND (reference sequence). This CDR3 comprises 14 residues. CDR3 sequence reads: CASSLTGGAYEQYF. For the CDR3, the DNA is TGTGCCAGTAGTTTGACCGGAGGGGCGTACGAGCAGTACTTC.

This sequence joins TRBV9 and TRBJ2-7, with 9 bases lining up with TRBD1. The CDR3 contains 14 residues. V lost 3 bases, J lost 2 bases, and 3 bases stayed unmatched. Germline CDR1 and CDR2: SGDLS and YYNGEE. CDR3: CASSADRGPYEQYF. For the CDR3, the DNA is TGTGCCAGCAGCGCGGACAGGGGTCCCTACGAGCAGTACTTC. The entire variable domain, with the rest obtained from reference TRBV9 and TRBJ2-7, is as follows: DSGVTQTPKHLITATGQRVTLRCSPRSGDLSVYWYQQSLDQGLQFLIQYYNGEERAKGNILERFSAQQFPDLHSELNLSSLELGDSALYFCASSADRGPYEQYFGPGTRLTVT.

V usage is TRBV5-1 and J usage is TRBJ2-5; 9 bases align to TRBD1. V dropped 3 bases and J dropped 4; count of bases not matched to a gene: 16. Germline CDR1 and CDR2: SGHRS and YFSETQ. The CDR3 runs 18 residues. As DNA, the CDR3 is TGCGCCAGCAGCTCCGTAAATTCCGGGACAGGGAGTCGAGAGACCCAGTACTTC. This encodes CASSSVNSGTGSRETQYF.

The chain joins TRBV12-3 or TRBV12-4 to TRBJ2-1; D is possibly TRBD1 (5 bases). V was cut by 8 bases and J by 6 bases, with 11 bases left in between. This CDR3 comprises 12 residues. This chain's CDR3 is CASCQQVNEQFF. CDR3 sequence (DNA): TGTGCCAGCTGCCAACAGGTCAATGAGCAGTTCTTC.

The gene calls are TRBV6-4 and TRBJ2-1; perhaps TRBD2 as D (7 bases). Germline V gene sequence: CDR1 MRHNA, CDR2 SNTAGT. This CDR3 is built from 13 residues. V was cut by 5 bases and J by 7 bases, with 12 bases left in between. The CDR3 DNA sequence: TGTGCCAGCAGTAAGGGGGGGCCTAATGAGCAGTTCTTC. Translation: CASSKGGPNEQFF.